The 23 T cell receptor beta chains below all came from one sample that was sequenced in a study of blood T cell repertoires in COVID-19. Sequencing was performed with immunoSEQ multiplex PCR; in TCRdb, only in-frame clones are kept and a portion is missing. The sample consists of roughly 190,000 clones, 80% to 90% of them appearing once. Sequences were obtained from peripheral blood. The receptors stem from a human donor in a cohort sampled during active COVID-19.

The V and J genes are TRBV19 and TRBJ2-2; the D gene is possibly TRBD1 (6 bases). The CDR3 totals 13 residues. Trimming left V 8 bases short and J 4 bases short, with 11 bases between. CDR1 and CDR2 from the germline V gene are LNHDA and SQIVND (reference sequence). The CDR3 DNA is TGTGCCAGTGGGGGCAGGGGCACCGGGGAGCTGTTTTTT. Translation: CASGGRGTGELFF.

The rearrangement uses TRBV24-1 and TRBJ2-5; TRBD1 aligns across 9 bases. The germline V gene has CDR1 KGHDR and CDR2 SFDVKD. The CDR3 covers 16 residues. After removal of 4 bases from V and 4 bases from J, the junction contained 9 bases not matched to a gene. CDR3 loop: CATSDRLDRGGETQYF. Here the CDR3 DNA reads TGTGCCACCAGTGACCGCCTGGACAGGGGCGGAGAGACCCAGTACTTC.

The chain recombines TRBV18 with TRBJ2-1; D is possibly TRBD1 (5 bases). Germline assignment: CDR1 KGHSH and CDR2 LQKENI. The CDR3 length is 14 residues. V dropped 6 bases and J dropped 7 bases, with 16 bases sitting between them. For the CDR3, the DNA is TGTGCCAGCTCTCGTGACAGACCAATTAATGAGCAGTTCTTC. This sequence encodes CASSRDRPINEQFF.

The CDR3 nucleotides read TGTGCCAGCAGCGTAGCAGTAACTGGAAACACCATATATTTT. Amino acids: CASSVAVTGNTIYF. The chain combines TRBV14 with TRBJ1-3; D is ambiguous. The germline gives CDR1 SGHDN, CDR2 FVKESK. The V gene lost 5 bases and the J gene lost 2 bases, with 10 bases spanning the gap. The CDR3 loop spans 14 amino acids.

The CDR3: CASTRYGGAEAFF. CDR3 nucleotides: TGTGCCAGTACCCGATATGGAGGGGCTGAAGCTTTCTTT. The genes are TRBV19 and TRBJ1-1, with D perhaps matching TRBD1 (5 bases). The CDR3 has 13 residues. Germline CDR1 is LNHDA and CDR2 is SQIVND (reference sequence). Trimming took off 7 bases at V and 6 bases at J, with 15 bases between the two ends.

The chain is built from TRBV19 and TRBJ1-4; 8 bases line up with TRBD1. The CDR3 covers 14 residues. Germline V gives CDR1 LNHDA, CDR2 SQIVND (reference sequence). Germline trimming cut 2 bases from V and 7 bases from J; bases unmatched to any gene: 3. The DNA of the CDR3 is TGTGCCAGTAGTATACAGGGGGCGTCTGAAAAACTGTTTTTT. Translating gives CASSIQGASEKLFF.

The chain joins TRBV12-3 or TRBV12-4 to TRBJ2-1, with 7 bases fitting TRBD1. The CDR3 is 13 amino acids. J lost 5 bases, V lost 6 bases, and 4 bases had no gene match. The CDR3 nucleotides are TGTGCCAGCAGACCGACAGGGAACAATGAGCAGTTCTTC. Translating it yields CASRPTGNNEQFF.

V gene TRBV19 combines with J gene TRBJ1-5; D gene ambiguous. V was shortened by 6 bases and J by 0 bases, with 12 bases between the two germline ends. The CDR3 has 15 residues. Germline V lookup: CDR1 LNHDA, CDR2 SQIVND (reference sequence). This CDR3 is CASSSEEVSNQPQHF. The CDR3 nucleotides read TGTGCCAGTAGCAGTGAAGAGGTTAGCAATCAGCCCCAGCATTTT.

This clone was counted at least ten times. J is TRBJ1-6 and V is TRBV6-2 or TRBV6-3; 9 bases map to TRBD1. V was clipped by 6 bases and J by 0 bases; unmatched bases: 24. Per germline, CDR1 MNHEY and CDR2 SVGEGT. The CDR3 is 23 residues long. This CDR3 is CASSLTPPGTGRAIGSYNSPLHF. In DNA form, the CDR3 reads TGTGCCAGCAGCCTTACCCCCCCCGGGACAGGGAGGGCGATAGGCTCCTATAATTCACCCCTCCACTTT.

The chain employs TRBV29-1 and TRBJ1-3, with D unresolved. Germline CDR1 reads SQVTM; CDR2 reads ANQGSEA. CDR3 length: 11 residues. V was pared by 7 bases and J by 8 bases, with 12 bases between. The CDR3 region is CSAAQVHTIYF. The DNA of the CDR3 is TGCAGCGCCGCCCAGGTACACACCATATATTTT.

This clone came up once. The chain links TRBV5-8 to TRBJ1-1; D possibly corresponds to TRBD1 (5 bases). The CDR3 spans 13 residues. Trimming removed 2 bases at V and 5 bases at J, with 10 bases between. The germline gives CDR1 SGHTS, CDR2 YDEGEE. Here the CDR3 DNA reads TGTGCCAGCAGCTTAGGGGCGCTGACTGAAGCTTTCTTT. Its protein product is CASSLGALTEAFF. Full variable domain (outside the CDR3, taken from reference TRBV5-8 and TRBJ1-1): EAGVTQSPTHLIKTRGQQATLRCSPISGHTSVYWYQQALGLGLQFLLWYDEGEERNRGNFPPRFSGRQFPNYSSELNVNALELEDSALYLCASSLGALTEAFFGQGTRLTVV.

The J gene is TRBJ2-6, the V gene TRBV27; the match to TRBD1 covers 11 bases. With 5 bases clipped from V and 2 bases from J, the junction kept 5 bases outside the gene matches. CDR3 length: 17 amino acids. In germline, CDR1 is MNHEY, CDR2 SMNVEV (reference sequence). The CDR3 loop is CASSHGQGAAGANVLTF. The CDR3 nucleotides read TGTGCCAGCAGTCACGGACAGGGGGCGGCTGGGGCCAACGTCCTGACTTTC.

Notes on this clone: One end of the junction is discordant with germline, which a read error may explain. This chain links TRBV7-2 with TRBJ1-2; TRBD1 might be the D (6 bases). Germline CDR1 and CDR2: SGHTA and FQGNSA. The CDR3 extends over 13 amino acids. CDR3 sequence (DNA): TGTGCCAGCAGCCATGACAGGAACTCTGGCTACACCTTC. It is translated as CASSHDRNSGYTF.

A few counts support this clone. The V call is TRBV24-1, the J call TRBJ1-5; weak D call: TRBD1 (6 bases). Trimming removed 3 bases at V and 3 bases at J, with 11 bases between. This CDR3 has 15 residues. Germline CDR1 reads KGHDR; CDR2 reads SFDVKD. This CDR3 reads CATSDNYRDNQPQHF. The CDR3, as DNA: TGTGCCACCAGTGATAACTACAGGGACAATCAGCCCCAGCATTTT.

The CDR3 coding sequence is TGTGCCAGCAGCCCCCTTAATCAGCCCCAGCATTTT. It yields the protein CASSPLNQPQHF. This chain joins TRBV5-8 and TRBJ1-5; D uncertain. V gave up 4 bases and J gave up 4 bases, with 6 bases separating them. From germline, CDR1 is SGHTS and CDR2 YDEGEE. The CDR3 is 12 amino acids. The variable domain in full, completed from reference TRBV5-8 and TRBJ1-5, reads EAGVTQSPTHLIKTRGQQATLRCSPISGHTSVYWYQQALGLGLQFLLWYDEGEERNRGNFPPRFSGRQFPNYSSELNVNALELEDSALYLCASSPLNQPQHFGDGTRLSIL.

V usage is TRBV14 and J usage is TRBJ2-2; perhaps TRBD2 as D (6 bases). This CDR3 is built from 16 residues. Trimming took 2 bases from V and 6 from J, leaving 16 bases between them. The germline CDR1 and CDR2 sequences are SGHDN and FVKESK. The CDR3 DNA is TGTGCCAGCAGCCAACGGACCGGGAGTGGGGCCGGGGAGCTGTTTTTT. Protein sequence: CASSQRTGSGAGELFF.

The genes are TRBV3-1 (or the pseudogene TRBV3-2) and TRBJ2-1; D is possibly TRBD1 (5 bases). CDR3 length equals 14 residues. Trimming took off 1 base at V and 7 bases at J, with 11 bases between the two ends. Germline CDR1 is LGHDT and CDR2 is YNNKEL (reference sequence). The CDR3 region has the DNA TGTGCCAGCAGCCAAGGACAGTATTCGAATGAGCAGTTCTTC. It translates to CASSQGQYSNEQFF.

This chain connects TRBV15 to TRBJ1-6, with no clear D. This CDR3 has 15 amino acids. The V gene's germline CDR1 is LNHNV and CDR2 YYDKDF (reference sequence). Deletions cut 0 bases from V and 7 bases from J, with 10 bases between. The chain's CDR3 is CATSRDWAGNSPLHF. The CDR3 region has the DNA TGTGCCACCAGCAGAGATTGGGCTGGCAATTCACCCCTCCACTTT.

This clone was observed once. The chain combines TRBV5-1 with TRBJ2-3; 14 nucleotides line up with TRBD2. Unmatched junction bases numbered 4, after V lost 0 bases and J lost 1 base. CDR3 length equals 18 residues. CDR1 is SGHRS and CDR2 is YFSETQ in the germline V gene. This chain's CDR3 is CASSLGLAGGPGTDTQYF. CDR3 DNA sequence: TGCGCCAGCAGCTTGGGACTAGCGGGGGGGCCGGGCACAGATACGCAGTATTTT.

The genes are TRBV6-6 and TRBJ2-5; 7 bases agree with TRBD1. V trimming: 9 bases; J trimming: 3 bases; junction bases outside the gene matches: 10. Germline assignment: CDR1 MNHNY and CDR2 SVGAGI (reference sequence). The CDR3 totals 14 residues. CDR3 protein: CASGTDGIEETQYF. CDR3 nucleotide sequence: TGTGCCAGTGGGACAGATGGCATCGAAGAGACCCAGTACTTC.

The chain uses TRBV2 and TRBJ1-2; weak D call: TRBD1 (6 bases). Germline CDR1 is SNHLY and CDR2 is FYNNEI. V lost 6 bases and J lost 10, with 24 bases in between. The CDR3 has 15 amino acids. As DNA, the CDR3 is TGTGCCAGCAGAACCTATAGGACAGTAAGATCCCTCTACACCTTC. Translating gives CASRTYRTVRSLYTF. Looking up the rest from reference TRBV2 and TRBJ1-2 gives the full variable domain: EPEVTQTPSHQVTQMGQEVILRCVPISNHLYFYWYRQILGQKVEFLVSFYNNEISEKSEIFDDQFSVERPDGSNFTLKIRSTKLEDSAMYFCASRTYRTVRSLYTFGSGTRLTVV.

The CDR3 protein is CASSPRLDDRLYEQYF. The CDR3 DNA reads as TGTGCCAGCAGCCCTAGATTAGACGACAGACTCTACGAGCAGTACTTC. The rearrangement links TRBV6-2 or TRBV6-3 to TRBJ2-7; D possibly corresponds to TRBD1 (5 bases). The CDR3 spans 16 residues. Germline values: CDR1 MNHEY, CDR2 SVGEGT. V was trimmed by 6 bases and J by 3 bases, leaving 21 bases between them.

The chain has TRBV29-1 and TRBJ2-1; D perhaps matches TRBD2 (5 bases). The length of the CDR3 is 13 residues. The germline V and J ends were trimmed by 1 base and 7 bases, with 11 bases remaining between them. From germline, CDR1 is SQVTM and CDR2 ANQGSEA. CDR3 sequence: CSVEASTGNEQFF. CDR3 nucleotides: TGCAGCGTTGAAGCTTCAACGGGAAATGAGCAGTTCTTC.